The rows below give T cell receptor beta chains drawn from one sample of a study of human T cells and chemical hapten exposure. TCRdb ran MiXCR on the RACE reads and lists one entry per CDR3 protein. The sample has some 40,000 distinct CDR3 sequences, about 3.5% seen once. The sample taken for sequencing was whole blood. These receptors came from a human donor in good health. Some clones in this sample may be carry-over from other donors' samples. The CDR3 runs from the conserved cysteine through the conserved F or W. The order of the fields is CDR3 DNA, CDR3 protein, D gene, V gene, J gene, clone size. The D gene is left open where the match is weak. Part of the rows lack a size; the others show once, few, many or a class for expanded clones.

TGTGCCAGCCGCCGGACTTCTACCGAGTTCTTC	CASRRTSTEFF	NA	TRBV27	TRBJ2-1	NA
TGTGCCAGCAGCCCGTATGGGGGGCGGCACTACAATGAGCAGTTCTTC	CASSPYGGRHYNEQFF	NA	TRBV3-1	TRBJ2-1	many
TGTGCCAGCAGCTCCGCCGGGACAGGGTTCGTTTCCCTCCACTTT	CASSSAGTGFVSLHF	TRBD1	TRBV6-2/TRBV6-3	TRBJ1-6	NA
TGTGCCAGCAGTCCTGGACTAGCGGGAGGCTACGAGCAGTACTTC	CASSPGLAGGYEQYF	TRBD2	TRBV11-1	TRBJ2-7	many
TGTGCCAGCTCCCCTAGCGGGCCCGCCCGAGGAACCGGGGAGCTGTTTTTT	CASSPSGPARGTGELFF	TRBD2	TRBV27	TRBJ2-2	many
TGTGCCATCAGCCACGGGGGATTCGGGGGGCCAGATACGCAGTATTTT	CAISHGGFGGPDTQYF	NA	TRBV10-3	TRBJ2-3	NA
TGTGCCAGCAGGACAGGAGAGGGCTCCCACCGGACAGGCTCCTATAATTCACCCCTCCACTTT	CASRTGEGSHRTGSYNSPLHF	TRBD1	TRBV27	TRBJ1-6	medium-sized
TGTGCCAGCAGCCTAACGGGTATGGGGGATCCTAATTCACCCCTCCACTTT	CASSLTGMGDPNSPLHF	NA	TRBV4-2	TRBJ1-6	medium-sized
TGTGCCAGCAGTGAAGAAGCGGGAGAGGCAGATACGCAGTATTTT	CASSEEAGEADTQYF	TRBD2	TRBV6-4	TRBJ2-3	many
TGTGCCAGCAGTTTCCCCGGCCAGGGGGAGACAGATACGCAGTATTTT	CASSFPGQGETDTQYF	TRBD1	TRBV28	TRBJ2-3	many
TGTGCCAGCAGCTTGCGCTTGATATCCGGGATTAATGAAAAACTGTTTTTT	CASSLRLISGINEKLFF	NA	TRBV5-4	TRBJ1-4	NA
TGTGCCAGCAGTTTAGCAGGGACGAGCACAGATACGCAGTATTTT	CASSLAGTSTDTQYF	NA	TRBV12-3/TRBV12-4	TRBJ2-3	few
TGTGCCAGCGGCTCTTATACCTCGGAGGTCAGGATGGAAGAAAAACTGTTTTTT	CASGSYTSEVRMEEKLFF	NA	TRBV27	TRBJ1-4	few
TGTGCCACCAGTAAGATGAGACTAGATAATCAGCCCCAGCATTTT	CATSKMRLDNQPQHF	NA	TRBV15	TRBJ1-5	many
TGCGCCAGCACCCCTATAAGCGGGGTCAACACCGGGGAGCTGTTTTTT	CASTPISGVNTGELFF	TRBD2	TRBV5-1	TRBJ2-2	many
TGCGCCAGCAGCCGGTCGGGCACCGGGGAGCTGTTTTTT	CASSRSGTGELFF	NA	TRBV5-1	TRBJ2-2	NA
TGTGCCAGCTCACCGAATAGGTACGAGCAGTACTTC	CASSPNRYEQYF	NA	TRBV18	TRBJ2-7	medium-sized
TGTGCCACCAGTGATTTAGGTGACAGGCCCGGGGAGCTGTTTTTT	CATSDLGDRPGELFF	NA	TRBV24-1	TRBJ2-2	few
TGTGCCAGCAGTGACGTGAAAATCTCTGGAAACACCATATATTTT	CASSDVKISGNTIYF	NA	TRBV2	TRBJ1-3	many
TGTGCCAGCAGTGATTTAACCTACGAGCAGTACTTC	CASSDLTYEQYF	NA	TRBV28	TRBJ2-7	few
TGCAGTGCTAGTCGGCTAGCGGGGTTGAGCTCCTACGAGCAGTACTTC	CSASRLAGLSSYEQYF	TRBD2	TRBV20-1	TRBJ2-7	many
TGTGCCAGCAGTAGACCCCCCCCGAGACAGTTTAGCACAGATACGCAGTATTTT	CASSRPPPRQFSTDTQYF	NA	TRBV28	TRBJ2-3	many
TGCGCCAGCAGCCACGGACTAGCGGGGAGAGAGACCCAGTACTTC	CASSHGLAGRETQYF	TRBD2	TRBV4-1	TRBJ2-5	NA
TGCAGCGTTGCGACTAGCGGGACAAGCACAGATACGCAGTATTTT	CSVATSGTSTDTQYF	TRBD2	TRBV29-1	TRBJ2-3	many
TGTGCCAGTTTCCCTCCGGGACGTCCTTCCAATCAGCCCCAGCATTTT	CASFPPGRPSNQPQHF	NA	TRBV28	TRBJ1-5	many
TGTGCCAGCAGAAGGGGCAGCTCCTCTGGAAACACCATATATTTT	CASRRGSSSGNTIYF	NA	TRBV6-5	TRBJ1-3	many
TGCAGCGCCCCGTGGGGGGTGAGCACAGATACGCAGTATTTT	CSAPWGVSTDTQYF	NA	TRBV29-1	TRBJ2-3	many
TGCAGTGCTAGTGGTAGGGACGGCTACACCTTC	CSASGRDGYTF	NA	TRBV20-1	TRBJ1-2	few
TGCAGTGCTAGAGATGGGGGACCTGGCGGGGAGCAGTACTTC	CSARDGGPGGEQYF	NA	TRBV20-1	TRBJ2-7	many
TGTGCCAGCAGTTCCCGCTCCGGGACAGGTCTGAACAATGAGCAGTTCTTC	CASSSRSGTGLNNEQFF	TRBD1	TRBV6-5	TRBJ2-1	many
TGTGCCAGCAGTTTAAATAATGAGCAGTTCTTC	CASSLNNEQFF	NA	TRBV27	TRBJ2-1	many
TGCAGTGCTAGAGTGGGAGGGGGGGGGAACACCGGGGAGCTGTTTTTT	CSARVGGGGNTGELFF	NA	TRBV20-1	TRBJ2-2	few
TGCGCCAGCAGCTTGGATGGTCCTGGGAGGGCTTTCTTT	CASSLDGPGRAFF	NA	TRBV5-1	TRBJ1-1	many
TGTGCCAGCAGCCGGACTAGCGGGAGGGCCGGGGAAGGCTACGAGCAGTACTTC	CASSRTSGRAGEGYEQYF	TRBD2	TRBV7-6	TRBJ2-7	many
TGTGCCAGCAGTCCGCGGACGTACGCGAACACCGGGGAGCTGTTTTTT	CASSPRTYANTGELFF	NA	TRBV12-3/TRBV12-4	TRBJ2-2	many
TGTGCCAGCAGAAATGGACCGGCAATTTCAACTAATGAAAAACTGTTTTTT	CASRNGPAISTNEKLFF	NA	TRBV11-2	TRBJ1-4	many
TGTGCCAGCAGCTTACAGGGCGGCTATGGCTACACCTTC	CASSLQGGYGYTF	NA	TRBV11-1	TRBJ1-2	NA
TGTGCCAGTAGTATAAGGCGGCAGACAGGCATTTCACCCCTCCACTTT	CASSIRRQTGISPLHF	NA	TRBV19	TRBJ1-6	few
TGTGCCAGCAGCTTAGAATGGAGGCAGCCCCAGCATTTT	CASSLEWRQPQHF	NA	TRBV11-2	TRBJ1-5	few
TGTGCCAGCAGTCCAGGGGACCCCTTTGGTACGCAGTATTTT	CASSPGDPFGTQYF	NA	TRBV5-6	TRBJ2-3	many
TGTGCCAGCAGCTCCCGAAGCTCCTACAATGAGCAGTTCTTC	CASSSRSSYNEQFF	NA	TRBV5-5	TRBJ2-1	NA
TGCGCCAGCATGACCCTAGCGGGGCCTGAGCAGTTCTTC	CASMTLAGPEQFF	TRBD2	TRBV5-1	TRBJ2-1	many
TGTGCCAGCTCCCATTACGGACAGGGAAACTCTGGGGCCAACGTCCTGACTTTC	CASSHYGQGNSGANVLTF	TRBD1	TRBV11-2	TRBJ2-6	many
TGTGCCAGCAGCTTAGTCCCGGGAGATGGCACAGATACGCAGTATTTT	CASSLVPGDGTDTQYF	NA	TRBV7-2	TRBJ2-3	many
TGTGCCAGTAGTATAGAGGCCGGAGACTTCTGGTATGGCTACACCTTC	CASSIEAGDFWYGYTF	NA	TRBV19	TRBJ1-2	few
TGTGCCAGCAGTGACCTGGGTATATGGCAAGAAGCTTTCTTT	CASSDLGIWQEAFF	NA	TRBV6-1	TRBJ1-1	many
TGCAGTGCTGACACGAGGGGCAATCCACCCCTCCACTTT	CSADTRGNPPLHF	NA	TRBV20-1	TRBJ1-6	many
TGTGCCAGCGAAGGGACAGGGGCTGGCGGCTACACCTTC	CASEGTGAGGYTF	TRBD1	TRBV6-5	TRBJ1-2	many